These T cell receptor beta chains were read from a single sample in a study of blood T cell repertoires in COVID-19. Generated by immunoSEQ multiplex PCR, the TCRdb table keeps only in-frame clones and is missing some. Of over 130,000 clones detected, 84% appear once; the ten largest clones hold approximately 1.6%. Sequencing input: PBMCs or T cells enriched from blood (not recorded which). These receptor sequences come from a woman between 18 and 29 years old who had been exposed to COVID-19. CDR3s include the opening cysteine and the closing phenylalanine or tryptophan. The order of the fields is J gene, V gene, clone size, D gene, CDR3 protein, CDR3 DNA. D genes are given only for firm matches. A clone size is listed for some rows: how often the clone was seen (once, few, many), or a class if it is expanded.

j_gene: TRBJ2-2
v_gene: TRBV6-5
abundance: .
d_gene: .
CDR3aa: CASSSPTGELFF
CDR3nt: TGTGCCAGCAGCTCCCCCACCGGGGAGCTGTTTTTT

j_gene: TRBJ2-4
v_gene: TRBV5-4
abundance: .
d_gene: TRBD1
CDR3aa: CASSQTQGAVQYF
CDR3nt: TGTGCCAGCAGCCAAACACAGGGGGCGGTTCAGTACTTC

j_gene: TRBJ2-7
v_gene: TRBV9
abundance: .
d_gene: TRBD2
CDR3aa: CASSARAGGPVLEQYF
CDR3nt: TGTGCCAGCAGCGCACGAGCGGGAGGGCCCGTATTGGAGCAGTACTTC

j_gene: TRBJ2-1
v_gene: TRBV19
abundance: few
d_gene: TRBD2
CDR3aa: CASSRGTSGRRRPEQFF
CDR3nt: TGTGCCAGTAGTAGAGGGACTAGCGGGAGGAGAAGGCCTGAGCAGTTCTTC

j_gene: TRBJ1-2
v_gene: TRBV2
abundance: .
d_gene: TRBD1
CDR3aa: CATTEPGQGVSYGYTF
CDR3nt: TGTGCCACTACTGAGCCGGGACAGGGAGTAAGCTATGGCTACACCTTC

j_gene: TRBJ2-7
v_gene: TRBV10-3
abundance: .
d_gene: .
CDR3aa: CAISASGVSSYEQYF
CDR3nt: TGTGCCATCAGTGCTTCAGGGGTCAGCTCCTACGAGCAGTACTTC

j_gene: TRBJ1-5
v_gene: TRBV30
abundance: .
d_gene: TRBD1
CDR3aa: CAWSRTGLNQPQHF
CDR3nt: TGTGCCTGGAGTCGGACAGGGCTCAATCAGCCCCAGCATTTT

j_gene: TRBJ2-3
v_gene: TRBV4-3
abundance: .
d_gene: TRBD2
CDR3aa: CASSQVMASAPGGGQYF
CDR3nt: TGCGCCAGCAGCCAAGTGATGGCTAGCGCGCCGGGGGGAGGGCAGTATTTT

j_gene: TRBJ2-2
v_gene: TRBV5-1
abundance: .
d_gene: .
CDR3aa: CASSLGLMNTGELFF
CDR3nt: TGCGCCAGCAGCTTGGGACTAATGAACACCGGGGAGCTGTTTTTT

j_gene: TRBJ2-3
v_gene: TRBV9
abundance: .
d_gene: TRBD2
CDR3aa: CASRDGGSDTQYF
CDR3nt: TGTGCCAGCAGGGACGGGGGGTCAGATACGCAGTATTTT

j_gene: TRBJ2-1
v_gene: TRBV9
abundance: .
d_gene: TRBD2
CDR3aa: CASSTPSGLRDEQFF
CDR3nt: TGTGCCAGCAGCACTCCTAGCGGACTTCGAGATGAGCAGTTCTTC

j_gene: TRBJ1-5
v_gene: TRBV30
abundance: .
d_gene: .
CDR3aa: CACSDSLSNQPQHF
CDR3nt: TGTGCCTGTTCGGACAGTCTTAGCAATCAGCCCCAGCATTTT

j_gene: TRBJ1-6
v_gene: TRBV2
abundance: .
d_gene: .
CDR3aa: CASSEALGSPLHF
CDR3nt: TGTGCCAGCAGTGAAGCGCTAGGATCACCCCTCCACTTT

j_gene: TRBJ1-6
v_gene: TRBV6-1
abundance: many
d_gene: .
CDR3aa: CASSEVPGSPLHF
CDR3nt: TGTGCCAGCAGTGAAGTACCGGGATCACCCCTCCACTTT

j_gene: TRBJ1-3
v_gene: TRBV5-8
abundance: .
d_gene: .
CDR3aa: CASSFRGTSGNTIYF
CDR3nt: TGTGCCAGCAGCTTTCGCGGGACCTCTGGAAACACCATATATTTT

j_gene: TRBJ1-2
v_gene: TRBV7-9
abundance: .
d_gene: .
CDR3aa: CASSLPDYGYTF
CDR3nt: TGTGCCAGCAGCTTACCCGACTATGGCTACACCTTC

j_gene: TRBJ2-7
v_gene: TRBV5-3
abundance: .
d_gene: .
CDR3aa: CARSPHGRVTGKIRYEQYF
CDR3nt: TGTGCCAGAAGCCCCCACGGGAGAGTGACAGGGAAAATTCGTTACGAGCAGTACTTC

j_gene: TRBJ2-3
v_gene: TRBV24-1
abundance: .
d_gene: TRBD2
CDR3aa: CATSGGAGSTDTQYF
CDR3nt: TGTGCCACCTCGGGGGGGGCCGGGAGCACAGATACGCAGTATTTT

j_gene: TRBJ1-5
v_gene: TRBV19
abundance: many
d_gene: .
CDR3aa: CASSIGGLQPQHF
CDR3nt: TGTGCCAGTAGTATCGGGGGTCTTCAGCCCCAGCATTTT

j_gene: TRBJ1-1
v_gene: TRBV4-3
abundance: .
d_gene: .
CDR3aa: CASSQQAWGAEAFF
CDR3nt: TGCGCCAGCAGCCAACAGGCCTGGGGCGCTGAAGCTTTCTTT

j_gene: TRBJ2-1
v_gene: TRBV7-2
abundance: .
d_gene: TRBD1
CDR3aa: CASRSGTGLYNEQFF
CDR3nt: TGTGCCAGCAGATCCGGGACAGGCCTATACAATGAGCAGTTCTTC

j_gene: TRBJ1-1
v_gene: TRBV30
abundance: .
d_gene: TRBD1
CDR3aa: CAWTTGQGMNTEAFF
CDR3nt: TGTGCCTGGACCACGGGACAGGGAATGAACACTGAAGCTTTCTTT

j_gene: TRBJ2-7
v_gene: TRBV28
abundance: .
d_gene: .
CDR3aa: CASSLSGKQYF
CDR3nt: TGTGCCAGCAGTTTATCAGGGAAGCAGTACTTC

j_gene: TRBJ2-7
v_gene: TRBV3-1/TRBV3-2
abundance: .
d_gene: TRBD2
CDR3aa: CASSLMGLAGVYEQYF
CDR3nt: TGTGCCAGCAGCCTTATGGGACTAGCGGGAGTGTACGAGCAGTACTTC

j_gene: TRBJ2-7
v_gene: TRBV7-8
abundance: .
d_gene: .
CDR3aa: CASSPQGTYEQYF
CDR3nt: TGTGCCAGCAGCCCGCAGGGTACCTACGAGCAGTACTTC

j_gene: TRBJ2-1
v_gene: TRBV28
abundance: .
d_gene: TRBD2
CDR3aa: CASRPGTSGYWFF
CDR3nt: TGTGCCAGCAGGCCCGGGACTAGCGGGTATTGGTTCTTC

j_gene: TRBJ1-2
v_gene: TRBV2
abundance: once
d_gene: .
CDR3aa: CARAIGIPNYGYTF
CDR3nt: TGTGCCAGAGCAATCGGGATACCTAACTATGGCTACACCTTC

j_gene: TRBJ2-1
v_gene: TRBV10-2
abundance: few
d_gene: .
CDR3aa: CASSPDGNHYNEQFF
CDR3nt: TGCGCCAGCAGTCCGGACGGGAACCATTACAATGAGCAGTTCTTC

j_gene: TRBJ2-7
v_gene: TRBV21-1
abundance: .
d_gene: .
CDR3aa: CASTSGRAVFGLTYEQYF
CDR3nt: TGTGCCAGCACCAGCGGGAGGGCCGTCTTTGGGTTGACCTACGAGCAGTACTTC

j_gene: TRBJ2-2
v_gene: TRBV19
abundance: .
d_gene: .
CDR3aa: CASSGSLGELFF
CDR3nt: TGTGCCAGTAGCGGGAGTCTCGGGGAGCTGTTTTTT

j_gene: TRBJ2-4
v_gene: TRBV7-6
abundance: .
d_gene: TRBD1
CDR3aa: CASSPFGGTGGAAKNIQYF
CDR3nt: TGTGCCAGCAGTCCTTTTGGTGGTACAGGGGGCGCGGCCAAAAACATTCAGTACTTC

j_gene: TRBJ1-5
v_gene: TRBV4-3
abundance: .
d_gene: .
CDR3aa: CASSPGQSNQPQHF
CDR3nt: TGCGCCAGCAGCCCTGGACAGAGCAATCAGCCCCAGCATTTT

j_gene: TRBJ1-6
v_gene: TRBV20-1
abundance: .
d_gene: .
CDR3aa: CSAPRGGALHF
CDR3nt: TGCAGTGCTCCCCGCGGGGGGGCCCTCCACTTT

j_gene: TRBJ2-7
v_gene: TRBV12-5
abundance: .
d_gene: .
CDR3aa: CASGSDTLVEQYF
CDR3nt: TGTGCTAGTGGTTCGGACACGTTGGTCGAGCAGTACTTC

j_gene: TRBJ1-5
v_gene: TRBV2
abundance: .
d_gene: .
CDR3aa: CASSGGGGNQPQHF
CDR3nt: TGTGCCAGCAGCGGGGGGGGTGGGAATCAGCCCCAGCATTTT

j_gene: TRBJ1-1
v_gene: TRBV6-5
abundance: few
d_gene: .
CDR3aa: CASSYWGEHTEAFF
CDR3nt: TGTGCCAGCAGTTACTGGGGGGAGCACACTGAAGCTTTCTTT